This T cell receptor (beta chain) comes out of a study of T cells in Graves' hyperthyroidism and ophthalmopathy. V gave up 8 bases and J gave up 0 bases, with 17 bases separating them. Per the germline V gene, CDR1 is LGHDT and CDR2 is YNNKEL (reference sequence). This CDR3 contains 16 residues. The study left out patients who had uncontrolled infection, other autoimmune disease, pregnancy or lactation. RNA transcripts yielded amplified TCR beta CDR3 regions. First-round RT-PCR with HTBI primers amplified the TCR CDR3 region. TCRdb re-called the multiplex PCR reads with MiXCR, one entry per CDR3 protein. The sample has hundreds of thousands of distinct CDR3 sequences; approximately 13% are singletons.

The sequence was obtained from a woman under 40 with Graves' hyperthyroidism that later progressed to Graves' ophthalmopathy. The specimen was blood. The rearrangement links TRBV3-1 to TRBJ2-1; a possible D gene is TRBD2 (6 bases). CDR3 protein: CASRSLASASYNEQFF. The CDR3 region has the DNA TGTGCCAGCCGCTCACTCGCTAGCGCCTCCTACAATGAGCAGTTCTTC.